This section outlines one T cell receptor beta chain sequence together with its context. Its antigen is currently unknown. The record originates from a study of T cell responses to AZD1222 COVID-19 vaccine. TCRdb's table, derived via immunoSEQ multiplex PCR, lists solely in-frame clones and lacks some. The sample carries about 87,000 clones, almost 90% recorded once. The CDR3 covers 14 residues. Germline CDR1 reads SGHNT; CDR2 reads YENEEA. V shed 4 bases, J shed 8 bases, and the junction held 9 bases outside the gene matches. The study's findings and limits: CD4 TCRs associated with vaccination spanned spike, dominating at 160-218 and 743-854. At study baseline, merely more than 5 AZD1222 recipients were seropositive. Unmutated variant regions are reportedly targeted by nearly half of spike-specific TCRs.

Sequencing was performed on peripheral blood, taken on day 0 of AZD1222 vaccination. The chain employs TRBV11-3 and TRBJ2-5; 8 bases are shared with TRBD2. The TCR sequence derives from an adult in good health. CDR3 amino acids: CASSSPEAGGTQYF. The CDR3, as DNA: TGTGCCAGCAGCTCCCCGGAGGCGGGGGGAACCCAGTACTTC.